This entry features one TCR beta chain sequence. Its antigen is currently not known. This entry comes from a study of monozygotic twins with inflammatory bowel disease (dated 2019 in TCRdb). In the study overall: A total of roughly 28 monozygotic twin pairs were included in the full study, comprising nine German pairs (four IBD-concordant, five IBD-discordant) and 19 IBD-discordant Danish pairs. Each individual had, on average, about 151 000 unique TCRalpha sequences and 181 000 unique TCRbeta sequences available for analysis. Disease-associated traits were sought mainly through comparisons between IBD patients and their genetically identical healthy co-twins within discordant pairs.

Reading from cysteine to phenylalanine, the CDR3 counts 15 amino acids. DNA was not recorded. The germline V gene supplies CDR1 SGHTA and CDR2 FQGTGA. The study at large found these results: Background noise and inter-individual variability may have been introduced into the repertoires by the differing immunosuppressive treatments among patients. No difference in repertoire similarity was observed between concordant and discordant twins, possibly owing to limited statistical power. The results gave no support for a single strong signal or clonotype linked to IBD. Measured by the inverse Simpson index, TCRbeta repertoire diversity was lower in IBD patients than in their healthy co-twins. Fewer clonotypes were shared with other individuals by IBD patients than by healthy twins, most markedly in patients showing signs of disease activity. The analysis was unable to tell different T cell subtypes apart.

The method behind the library was 5' RACE. Each TCR library was prepared from roughly 3.5 ug of total RNA. For each sample, cDNA synthesis with SMARTScribe reverse transcriptase was split into eight separate reactions. Unique molecular identifiers containing a 6-nucleotide sample barcode were introduced through template switching during cDNA synthesis. TCRalpha and TCRbeta cDNA was amplified in two nested PCRs of about 16 and 10 cycles, and bead purification was carried out after each PCR. Before amplification, cDNA was treated with uracil DNA-glycosylase and purified using the QIAquick PCR purification kit. The second PCR was the step at which Illumina TruSeq-compatible adapters and sample-specific barcodes were added. TapeStation and Qubit were used to check library quality and concentration, and 4 to 6 ng of each library went into the pool. Sequencing of the pooled libraries was done on an Illumina HiSeq2500 single-index Rapid Run using custom sequencing primers and 2 x 100 bp reads. From the authors' description of their analysis: UMI-based consensus assembly with MiGEC version 1.2.6 was used to correct PCR and sequencing errors. MiXCR version 2.1.1 was used to carry out V(D)J alignment, clonotype assembly and CDR3 extraction. Gene usage, clonotype sharing and MAIT/NKT TCR abundance were normalised by analysing the top 1000, 10 000 and 20 000 clonotypes per sample. Diversity was computed as the inverse Simpson index with the vegan R package after downsampling to 27 000 UMIs. Paired Mann-Whitney U tests were applied to discordant twin pairs, and Benjamini-Hochberg correction was used for multiple testing. TCRdb reprocessed the reads, and each CDR3 protein sequence is entered once, without DNA. These V and J calls rely on TCRdb rather than the paper's analysis. The table of this sample itemizes about 160,000 distinct CDR3 sequences. About 2.7% of the sample goes to the ten largest clones.

An approximately 2.6 ml peripheral blood sample was drawn into PAXgene tubes per donor and stored at -80°C. Total RNA was isolated from whole blood with the PAXgene blood miRNA kit on an automated QIAcube, without T cell sorting. Peripheral blood from monozygotic twin pairs who were concordant or discordant for inflammatory bowel disease underwent deep TCRalpha and TCRbeta repertoire profiling using unique molecular barcoding. Smoking habits were recorded for all twin pairs, and each individual was classified as a current, former or never smoker. This TCR derives from a human donor with ulcerative colitis or Crohn's disease, or a healthy co-twin of an affected twin (not recorded which). The chain couples TRBV7-3 to TRBJ2-7; lacking DNA, the TRBD2 call made by TCRdb goes unchecked. The sample taken for sequencing was blood. The CDR3: CASSLRRGPDYEQYF.